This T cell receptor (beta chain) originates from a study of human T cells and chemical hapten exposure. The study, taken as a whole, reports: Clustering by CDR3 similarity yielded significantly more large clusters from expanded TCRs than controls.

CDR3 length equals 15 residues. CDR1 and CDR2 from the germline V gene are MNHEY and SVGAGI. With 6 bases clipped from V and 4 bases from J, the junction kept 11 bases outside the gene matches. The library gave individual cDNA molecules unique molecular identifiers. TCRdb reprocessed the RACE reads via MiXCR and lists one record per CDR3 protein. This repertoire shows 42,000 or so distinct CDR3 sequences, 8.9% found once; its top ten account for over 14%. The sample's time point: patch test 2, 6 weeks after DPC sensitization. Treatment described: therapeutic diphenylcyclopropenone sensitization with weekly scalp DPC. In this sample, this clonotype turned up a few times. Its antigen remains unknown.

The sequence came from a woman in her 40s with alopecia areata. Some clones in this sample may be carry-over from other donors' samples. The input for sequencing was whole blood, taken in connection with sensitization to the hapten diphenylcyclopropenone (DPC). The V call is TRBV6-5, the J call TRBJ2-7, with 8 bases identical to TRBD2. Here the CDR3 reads CASSGGGQGEYEQYF. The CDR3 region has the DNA TGTGCCAGCAGCGGGGGGGGGCAGGGCGAATACGAGCAGTACTTC.